The clone carrying this T cell receptor (beta chain) was detected many times. This entry comes from a study of T-cell reconstitution after alpha-beta-depleted transplantation in children. The germline gives CDR1 SGHRS, CDR2 YFSETQ. There are 13 residues in the CDR3. V lost 0 bases and J 4 bases, leaving 8 bases between the germline ends. Preparation of the TCRbeta library used unique molecular identifiers. A single record per CDR3 protein comes from TCRdb applying MiXCR to the PCR reads. The sample yields about 290,000 distinct CDR3 sequences, roughly a tenth seen once. The chain couples TRBV5-1 to TRBJ2-7; no firm D call. This receptor was taken from a boy younger than two with acute myeloid leukemia, due to receive a stem cell transplant. This sample comprised PBMCs, obtained before TCRalphabeta/CD19-depleted stem cell transplant. The CDR3 region is CASSLVGHYEQYF. The CDR3 coding sequence is TGCGCCAGCAGCTTGGTAGGGCATTACGAGCAGTACTTC.